This TCR beta chain was identified during a study of PD-1 blockade in mismatch repair-deficient tumors. Background on the study: Patients had about 13 mismatch repair-deficient cancer types and were previously treated and progressing.

Points from the study as a whole: Tumor-resident clones, often absent from pretreatment blood, expanded after pembrolizumab and then contracted.

V was shortened by 0 bases and J by 4 bases, with 6 bases between the two germline ends. Germline V gene sequence: CDR1 SGHRS, CDR2 YFSETQ. The CDR3 totals 13 residues. Mismatch repair deficiency was confirmed in all patients, by PCR or immunohistochemistry. TCR sequencing covered a few patients who responded to pembrolizumab. Notes on this clone: Antigen: not known.

The method was immunoSEQ multiplex PCR; TCRdb's version includes in-frame clones alone and lacks a portion of them. This sample has some 100,000 clones, with over 75% found just once. This clonotype originated in an adult with mismatch repair-deficient cancer. The gene calls are TRBV5-1 and TRBJ2-3; D call uncertain. The material was peripheral blood, obtained approximately 36 weeks after starting pembrolizumab. The CDR3 DNA reads TGCGCCAGCAGCTTGGAACCTTCAGATACGCAGTATTTT. Its protein product is CASSLEPSDTQYF.